One sample yielded the 29 T cell receptor beta chains listed below, sequenced in a study of T cells in Graves' hyperthyroidism and ophthalmopathy. Using RNA transcripts as the source, TCR beta CDR3 regions were amplified. The HTBI primer set drove a first-round RT-PCR of the TCR CDR3. TCRdb re-derived calls from the multiplex PCR reads in MiXCR, one entry per CDR3 protein. The repertoire holds 550,000 to 850,000 distinct CDR3 sequences, with 15% to 20% as singletons. The sample was blood. These receptor sequences come from a woman between 50 and 59 years old with Graves' hyperthyroidism that later progressed to Graves' ophthalmopathy.

This clonotype was seen more than once but under ten times. J is TRBJ2-2 and V is TRBV5-6, with D perhaps matching TRBD2 (5 bases). The CDR3 runs 13 residues. CDR1 is SGHDT, CDR2 YYEEEE, per germline. The V and J ends lost 3 bases and 6 bases respectively, with 9 bases between them. The CDR3: CASSWTRAGELFF. In DNA form, the CDR3 reads TGTGCCAGCAGCTGGACGAGGGCCGGGGAGCTGTTTTTT.

The chain joins TRBV5-4 to TRBJ2-1, with unresolved D. Trimming cost V 4 bases and J 5 bases, with 22 bases left between them. The CDR3 runs 17 residues. The germline gives CDR1 SGHNT, CDR2 YYREEE (reference sequence). CDR3: CASSPNPFGRRNNEQFF. DNA of the CDR3: TGTGCCAGCAGCCCGAATCCCTTCGGGCGACGCAACAATGAGCAGTTCTTC.

The chain carries TRBV18 and TRBJ1-2, with D unresolved. This CDR3 region has 13 residues. CDR1 KGHSH and CDR2 LQKENI come from the germline V gene. The ends were cut back, 8 bases at V and 8 bases at J, with 18 bases in the middle. CDR3 in DNA: TGTGCCAGCGCGACCCGGGAGTCCATAGGCTACACCTTC. Translating it yields CASATRESIGYTF.

This clonotype came up a few times. The chain is built from TRBV7-3 and TRBJ2-3; 9 bases map to TRBD2. The germline V gene encodes CDR1 SGHTA and CDR2 FQGTGA. This CDR3 is built from 13 residues. V shed 5 bases, J shed 7 bases, and the junction held 4 bases outside the gene matches. CDR3 sequence (DNA): TGTGCCAGCAGCGCGGGGGGGCGGAATACGCAGTATTTT. This codes for CASSAGGRNTQYF.

The chain has TRBV7-9 and TRBJ2-1; 7 nucleotides align to TRBD1. This CDR3 comprises 18 residues. V was clipped by 5 bases and J by 0 bases; unmatched bases: 13. Germline CDR1 is SEHNR and CDR2 is FQNEAQ (reference sequence). The DNA for the CDR3 is TGTGCCAGCAGCCTCAGACAGGGCCGAGGGAGCTCCTACAATGAGCAGTTCTTC. Encoded protein: CASSLRQGRGSSYNEQFF.

The rearrangement uses TRBV20-1 and TRBJ1-6, with a possible D match to TRBD1 (5 bases). The germline CDR1 and CDR2 sequences are DFQATT and SNEGSKA (reference sequence). V was pared by 5 bases and J by 0 bases, with 11 bases between. The CDR3 loop spans 15 amino acids. The chain's CDR3 is CSAAQEPSYNSPLHF. CDR3 sequence (DNA): TGCAGTGCTGCACAGGAACCCTCCTATAATTCACCCCTCCACTTT.

This clonotype was observed at least ten times. The chain is built from TRBV9 and TRBJ2-1, with D possibly TRBD1 on 7 matching bases. CDR1 SGDLS and CDR2 YYNGEE come from the germline V gene. Trimming took off 2 bases at V and 4 bases at J, with 19 bases between the two ends. The CDR3 runs to 17 residues. The CDR3 reads CASSVSGTTGRYNEQFF. The CDR3 DNA follows: TGTGCCAGCAGCGTCTCGGGTACGACAGGGAGGTACAATGAGCAGTTCTTC.

The chain carries TRBV5-1 and TRBJ2-5, with 7 bases aligning to TRBD2. Germline-derived CDR1 and CDR2 are SGHRS and YFSETQ. CDR3 length equals 15 residues. J lost 2 bases, V lost 0 bases, and 4 bases had no gene match. This CDR3 is CASSLVLAAQETQYF. The CDR3 coding sequence is TGCGCCAGCAGCTTGGTCCTAGCGGCACAAGAGACCCAGTACTTC.

This clonotype has just a few counts. The CDR3 region is CSARADLAGAEQYF. The CDR3 region has the DNA TGCAGTGCTAGAGCGGATCTAGCGGGGGCCGAGCAGTACTTC. The chain combines TRBV20-1 with TRBJ2-7; 10 bases line up with TRBD2. The CDR3 extends over 14 amino acids. Per germline, CDR1 DFQATT and CDR2 SNEGSKA (reference sequence). V lost 1 base to trimming and J lost 6 bases; unmatched junction nucleotides: 6.

A few counts support this clonotype. The rearrangement joins TRBV28 to TRBJ1-2; a possible D gene is TRBD1 (5 bases). The CDR3 is made up of 13 amino acids. V lost 10 bases to trimming and J lost 5 bases, with 17 bases between them. CDR1 is MDHEN and CDR2 is SYDVKM in the germline V gene. The CDR3 sequence: CATSAGGEYGYTF. The CDR3 DNA is TGTGCCACCTCCGCGGGAGGGGAGTATGGCTACACCTTC.

This clonotype was found many times. The genes are TRBV5-4 and TRBJ2-3; TRBD2 matches at 7 bases. V was pared by 3 bases and J by 0 bases, with 4 bases of the junction left unmatched. The CDR3 is made up of 15 amino acids. Germline lookup yields CDR1 SGHNT and CDR2 YYREEE (reference sequence). CDR3 coding DNA: TGTGCCAGCAGCTCGCTAGCGGCTAGCACAGATACGCAGTATTTT. This codes for CASSSLAASTDTQYF.

This clonotype was counted a few times. The V call is TRBV12-3 or TRBV12-4, the J call TRBJ1-1; 7 nucleotides agree with TRBD1. CDR3 length: 13 residues. The V segment lost 5 bases and the J segment 4 bases; nucleotides outside the gene matches: 4. CDR3 amino acids: CASSKTGPTEAFF. The CDR3 nucleotides read TGTGCCAGCAGTAAGACAGGGCCCACTGAAGCTTTCTTT.

The rearrangement links TRBV19 to TRBJ2-3; 12 bases are a match to TRBD1. This CDR3 is 19 amino acids long. CDR1 and CDR2 from the germline V gene are LNHDA and SQIVND (reference sequence). The J segment lost 1 base and the V segment lost 5 bases, leaving 13 bases of the junction unmatched. The DNA for the CDR3 is TGTGCCAGTAGTCGGGACAGGGGGCGCAAGCGGGGTCGCACAGATACGCAGTATTTT. Its translation: CASSRDRGRKRGRTDTQYF.

This clonotype was seen many times. The genes are TRBV2 and TRBJ1-1, with TRBD1 as a possible D gene (5 bases). The CDR3 runs to 12 residues. From germline, CDR1 is SNHLY and CDR2 FYNNEI. V was cut by 8 bases and J by 8 bases, with 15 bases left in between. Written as DNA, the CDR3 is TGTGCCAGCGAAGCGCGGAGGACAGAAGCTTTCTTT. Encoded protein: CASEARRTEAFF.

This clonotype was recorded a few times. V gene TRBV6-1 combines with J gene TRBJ2-1; D is undetermined. The CDR3 has 14 amino acids. Germline values: CDR1 MNHNS, CDR2 SASEGT. The V end lost 2 bases, the J end lost 7 bases, and 12 bases lay between the germline ends. The CDR3 here is CASSETWAGNEQFF. In DNA form, the CDR3 reads TGTGCCAGCAGTGAAACCTGGGCCGGAAATGAGCAGTTCTTC.

The chain carries TRBV5-1 and TRBJ2-7, with D perhaps matching TRBD2 (5 bases). This CDR3 is built from 15 residues. CDR1 and CDR2 (germline): SGHRS, YFSETQ. V was shortened by 2 bases and J by 0 bases, with 12 bases between the two germline ends. The DNA for the CDR3 is TGCGCCAGCAGCTTCGGGTCGGGGAGCTCCTACGAGCAGTACTTC. Its protein product is CASSFGSGSSYEQYF.

This clonotype occurred many times. The chain combines TRBV11-2 with TRBJ2-5; 10 bases match TRBD1. Trimming cost V 5 bases and J 5 bases; bases outside gene matches: 11. Germline loops: CDR1 SGHAT, CDR2 FQNNGV. This CDR3 is 16 amino acids long. In DNA, the CDR3 is TGTGCCAGCAGCATCGCGGGGGGACAGGGGAAGGAGACCCAGTACTTC. Amino acid sequence: CASSIAGGQGKETQYF.

This clonotype was found a few times. The V gene is TRBV27, the J gene TRBJ1-1; possible D gene TRBD1, 5 bases. From germline, CDR1 is MNHEY and CDR2 SMNVEV (reference sequence). V lost 6 bases, J lost 8 bases, and 16 bases lay in between. This CDR3 comprises 13 residues. CDR3 residues: CASRPTGGVEAFF. The CDR3 bases are TGTGCCAGCAGGCCTACCGGGGGGGTCGAAGCTTTCTTT.

This clonotype has just a few counts. The chain couples TRBV20-1 to TRBJ2-7; 9 bases are a match to TRBD1. J gave up 5 bases and V 1 base, and 9 bases lay outside the gene matches. The CDR3 has 15 residues. Germline CDR1 DFQATT, CDR2 SNEGSKA (reference sequence). The CDR3 nucleotides read TGCAGTGCTAGAGGGACAGGGGTAAATTTCAACGAGCAGTACTTC. Translated: CSARGTGVNFNEQYF.

This clonotype came up a few times. The CDR3 DNA follows: TGCAGCGTTGGGAAGGGGGGACACGAGCAGTACTTC. Translated: CSVGKGGHEQYF. The gene calls are TRBV29-1 and TRBJ2-7; D may be TRBD1 or TRBD2 (6 bases each). The CDR3 loop spans 12 amino acids. Germline V lookup: CDR1 SQVTM, CDR2 ANQGSEA. Trimming left V 4 bases short and J 5 bases short, with 12 bases between.

V gene TRBV28 combines with J gene TRBJ2-4; TRBD2 is a possible D gene (5 bases). There are 13 residues in the CDR3. Germline CDR1 MDHEN, CDR2 SYDVKM. V lost 4 bases, J lost 9 bases, and 13 bases lay in between. CDR3 nucleotide sequence: TGTGCCAGCAGTTCCCCGGGGAACCGCATTCAGTACTTC. Its protein is CASSSPGNRIQYF.

V usage is TRBV6-2 or TRBV6-3 and J usage is TRBJ1-4; D uncertain. This CDR3 region has 14 residues. Trimming stripped 5 bases from V and 8 bases from J, with 15 bases between. The germline V gene has CDR1 MNHEY and CDR2 SVGEGT. The CDR3 DNA reads TGTGCCAGCAGTGTAGATACCCCTAGGGAAAAACTGTTTTTT. Amino acid sequence: CASSVDTPREKLFF.

This clonotype was seen many times. The chain has TRBV7-9 and TRBJ2-1, with 16 bases identical to TRBD2. V shed 5 bases and J 7 bases; nucleotides not matched to a gene: 11. There are 18 residues in the CDR3. Germline assignment: CDR1 SEHNR and CDR2 FQNEAQ (reference sequence). In DNA form, the CDR3 reads TGTGCCAGCAGCCCGGGACTAGCGGGGGGGCCCGGTATAAATGAGCAGTTCTTC. This sequence encodes CASSPGLAGGPGINEQFF.

The table lists this clonotype with many counts. The genes are TRBV6-1 and TRBJ1-1, with D perhaps TRBD1 (6 bases). Germline CDR1 MNHNS, CDR2 SASEGT. V was shortened by 4 bases and J by 11 bases, with 14 bases between the two germline ends. This CDR3 comprises 12 residues. The CDR3 protein is CASSGETGKAFF. CDR3 sequence (DNA): TGTGCCAGCAGTGGAGAGACAGGAAAGGCTTTCTTT.

J is TRBJ2-2 and V is TRBV12-3 or TRBV12-4; D could derive from TRBD1 or TRBD2 (6 bases each). This CDR3 is built from 13 residues. The ends were cut back, 8 bases at V and 7 bases at J, with 14 bases in the middle. The CDR3 spells CASLRRDIGELFF. In DNA, the CDR3 is TGTGCCAGCCTTCGGCGGGACATCGGGGAGCTGTTTTTT.

On this clonotype: The DNA is omitted, as the CDR3 cannot be located on it reliably, and the CDR3 follows TCRdb's listing. The chain couples TRBV7-9 to TRBJ2-2; TRBD1 is the table's D call, not checked against the DNA. Germline CDR1 reads SEHNR; CDR2 reads FQNEAQ (reference sequence). From its first to its last residue, the CDR3 has 18 amino acids. The CDR3 sequence is CASSLAYGTGGRSGSCFF.

This clonotype was counted only a few times. V usage is TRBV20-1 and J usage is TRBJ1-6; perhaps TRBD1 as D (5 bases). Trimming removed 4 bases from V and 0 bases from J, with 7 bases in between. This CDR3 has 14 residues. The V gene's germline CDR1 is DFQATT and CDR2 SNEGSKA (reference sequence). The CDR3 loop is CSATGDSYNSPLHF. DNA for the CDR3: TGCAGTGCTACGGGGGACTCCTATAATTCACCCCTCCACTTT.

The chain recombines TRBV11-2 with TRBJ2-2, with TRBD1 matching 7 bases. With V trimmed by 3 bases and J by 2 bases, 6 bases remained unmatched. The germline CDR1 and CDR2 sequences are SGHAT and FQNNGV. The length of the CDR3 is 16 residues. Here the CDR3 DNA reads TGTGCCAGCAGCTTGGGACAGCAGATTAACACCGGGGAGCTGTTTTTT. Protein: CASSLGQQINTGELFF.

In its sample, this clonotype was seen many times. The genes are TRBV30 and TRBJ2-5; maybe TRBD1 (6 bases). Per the germline V gene, CDR1 is GTSNPN and CDR2 is SVGIG (reference sequence). V was cut by 3 bases and J by 4 bases, with 21 bases left in between. This CDR3 has 16 amino acids. CDR3 DNA: TGTGCCTGGAGCGTAGGACGGAATGGGGGCGCAGAGACCCAGTACTTC. This translates into CAWSVGRNGGAETQYF.